One and the same sample provided the 19 T cell receptor beta chains below, sequenced in a study of blood T cell repertoires in COVID-19. Data came from immunoSEQ multiplex PCR; TCRdb stores just in-frame clones and leaves some out. Of over 300,000 clones listed, more than 70% are singletons. Material: peripheral blood. All receptors come from a man aged 18 to 30 who had recovered from COVID-19.

The rearrangement joins TRBV5-1 to TRBJ2-1; 8 nucleotides line up with TRBD2. J lost 7 bases, V lost 8 bases, and 20 bases had no gene match. CDR1 SGHRS and CDR2 YFSETQ come from the germline V gene. The CDR3 sequence is 17 residues long. DNA for the CDR3: TGCGCCAGTCGTCCTAGTCGGAGTAGCGGGGATCTAAATGAGCAGTTCTTC. This sequence encodes CASRPSRSSGDLNEQFF.

This chain links TRBV6-5 with TRBJ2-1; D uncertain. Germline CDR1 reads MNHEY; CDR2 reads SVGAGI. The CDR3 consists of 13 residues. The ends were cut back, 0 bases at V and 9 bases at J, with 9 bases in the middle. The chain's CDR3 is CASSYSAHREQFF. The DNA for the CDR3 is TGTGCCAGCAGTTACTCGGCTCACCGTGAGCAGTTCTTC.

This sequence joins TRBV5-1 and TRBJ1-1; 7 bases align to TRBD1. After removal of 4 bases from V and 3 bases from J, the junction contained 6 bases not matched to a gene. The CDR3 spans 14 residues. Germline V gives CDR1 SGHRS, CDR2 YFSETQ. CDR3 bases: TGCGCCAGCAGCCTGACAGGGTTGTACACTGAAGCTTTCTTT. Translating it yields CASSLTGLYTEAFF.

This clone was found a few times. V usage is TRBV3-1 (or the pseudogene TRBV3-2) and J usage is TRBJ2-7; 11 bases line up with TRBD2. CDR1 and CDR2 from the germline V gene are LGHDT and YNNKEL (reference sequence). The CDR3 contains 15 residues. Trimming cost V 5 bases and J 1 base; bases outside gene matches: 4. The CDR3: CASSLTSGNSYEQYF. The CDR3 DNA reads TGTGCCAGCAGCTTGACTAGCGGGAATTCCTACGAGCAGTACTTC.

CDR3 DNA: TGCGCCAGCAGCCAGCAGGGAGGGAACACTGAAGCTTTCTTT. This translates into CASSQQGGNTEAFF. The V gene is TRBV4-3, the J gene TRBJ1-1, with D perhaps TRBD1 (5 bases). The CDR3 loop spans 14 amino acids. Looked up from germline, CDR1 is LGHNA and CDR2 is YSLEER. V gave up 3 bases and J gave up 1 base, with 9 bases separating them.

Concerning this clone: The germline gene is not matched at one end of the junction; a read error may be the cause. The rearrangement uses TRBV27 and TRBJ2-7; D unresolved. The germline CDR1 and CDR2 sequences are MNHEY and SMNVEV (reference sequence). This CDR3 region has 16 residues. CDR3 region: CASSLLPGPISYEQYF. In DNA, the CDR3 is TGTGCCAGCAGCTTATTACCGGGTCCCATCAGCTACGAGCAGTACTTC.

J is TRBJ1-2 and V is TRBV27, with a weak D call TRBD1 (5 bases). Trimming took off 0 bases at V and 5 bases at J, with 10 bases between the two ends. CDR1 is MNHEY, CDR2 SMNVEV, per germline (reference sequence). The CDR3 spans 14 residues. CDR3 in amino acids: CASSLSSGLYGYTF. The CDR3, as DNA: TGTGCCAGCAGTTTATCATCAGGGTTGTATGGCTACACCTTC.

This chain joins TRBV7-6 and TRBJ1-3; no clear D. The germline CDR1 and CDR2 sequences are SGHVS and FNYEAQ. The V gene lost 0 bases and the J gene lost 0 bases, with 6 bases spanning the gap. The CDR3 is made up of 15 amino acids. For the CDR3, the DNA is TGTGCCAGCAGCTTAGCGGAGGGCTCTGGAAACACCATATATTTT. Protein product: CASSLAEGSGNTIYF.

A single count supports this clone. The chain uses TRBV5-5 and TRBJ2-7; 9 bases are a match to TRBD1. Losses at the gene ends were 3 bases for V and 3 bases for J; bases not matched to a gene: 7. The CDR3 is made up of 15 amino acids. Per germline, CDR1 SGHKS and CDR2 YYEKEE (reference sequence). The CDR3 spells CASSSDGQGIYEQYF. CDR3 DNA: TGTGCCAGCAGCTCCGACGGACAGGGGATCTACGAGCAGTACTTC.

Only one count was recorded for this clone. V gene TRBV12-3 or TRBV12-4 combines with J gene TRBJ1-1; maybe TRBD1 (5 bases). V lost 5 bases to trimming and J lost 4 bases, with 11 bases between them. This CDR3 region has 13 residues. This CDR3 is CASSGAGPTEAFF. CDR3 sequence (DNA): TGTGCCAGCAGTGGGGCAGGGCCCACTGAAGCTTTCTTT.

V usage is TRBV7-2 and J usage is TRBJ1-1, with unresolved D. V dropped 7 bases and J dropped 8 bases, with 20 bases sitting between them. CDR3 size: 14 residues. CDR1 is SGHTA and CDR2 is FQGNSA in the germline V gene. Here the CDR3 DNA reads TGTGCCAGCACCCCTGGAGCCGTGATAAACGAAGCTTTCTTT. This encodes CASTPGAVINEAFF.

This clone was seen a single time. V is TRBV5-1 and J is TRBJ2-3, with 8 bases identical to TRBD2. This CDR3 has 16 residues. Germline lookup yields CDR1 SGHRS and CDR2 YFSETQ. Losses at the gene ends were 3 bases for V and 4 bases for J; bases not matched to a gene: 10. The CDR3 here is CASSSAGALGSDTQYF. The CDR3 region has the DNA TGCGCCAGCAGCTCAGCGGGGGCCCTCGGATCAGATACGCAGTATTTT.

The chain carries TRBV7-9 and TRBJ1-4, with D perhaps matching TRBD1 (6 bases). Trimming took off 6 bases at V and 4 bases at J, with 18 bases between the two ends. CDR1 SEHNR and CDR2 FQNEAQ come from the germline V gene (reference sequence). The CDR3 covers 16 residues. The CDR3 is CASSNQGQSFNEKLFF. The DNA of the CDR3 is TGTGCCAGCAGTAATCAAGGACAGAGCTTTAATGAAAAACTGTTTTTT.

The chain employs TRBV7-8 and TRBJ2-3; unclear D gene. There are 13 residues in the CDR3. Germline assignment: CDR1 SGHVS and CDR2 FQNEAQ. Trimming took 6 bases from V and 1 from J, leaving 8 bases between them. Written as DNA, the CDR3 is TGTGCCAGCAGTTGGGCCCGCACAGATACGCAGTATTTT. Translating gives CASSWARTDTQYF.

The chain recombines TRBV27 with TRBJ1-1; D gene ambiguous. CDR1 is MNHEY, CDR2 SMNVEV, per germline (reference sequence). V dropped 5 bases and J dropped 1 base, with 8 bases sitting between them. The CDR3 is 13 amino acids. CDR3 loop: CASSLGENTEAFF. The CDR3 nucleotides are TGTGCCAGCAGTCTAGGAGAGAACACTGAAGCTTTCTTT.

This CDR3 is CASRTTGGTGELFF. For the CDR3, the DNA is TGCGCCAGCCGAACAACAGGGGGCACCGGGGAGCTGTTTTTT. The chain couples TRBV5-1 to TRBJ2-2; TRBD1 matches at 8 bases. The CDR3 has 14 residues. CDR1 and CDR2 from the germline V gene are SGHRS and YFSETQ. V dropped 7 bases and J dropped 4; count of bases not matched to a gene: 6.

The chain has TRBV28 and TRBJ1-4; D perhaps matches TRBD1 (6 bases). V dropped 5 bases and J dropped 0 bases, with 22 bases sitting between them. Germline assignment: CDR1 MDHEN and CDR2 SYDVKM. CDR3 length: 19 residues. The DNA of the CDR3 is TGTGCCAGCAGTCCCCCGGGACACGACAGATCGGCAACTAATGAAAAACTGTTTTTT. Residues: CASSPPGHDRSATNEKLFF.

The chain employs TRBV10-3 and TRBJ2-7, with 11 bases matching TRBD1. The germline CDR1 and CDR2 sequences are ENHRY and SYGVKD. V shed 4 bases, J shed 0 bases, and the junction held 2 bases outside the gene matches. CDR3 length equals 15 residues. The CDR3 sequence: CAISGGTGGSYEQYF. The CDR3 DNA reads as TGTGCCATCAGTGGGGGGACAGGGGGCTCCTACGAGCAGTACTTC.

The V call is TRBV25-1, the J call TRBJ2-7; D is perhaps TRBD2 (5 bases). CDR3 length equals 10 residues. V lost 8 bases and J lost 4, with 6 bases in between. Germline V CDR1 and CDR2: MGHDK, SYGVNS. CDR3 in DNA: TGTGCCAGCGGGAGTTACGAGCAGTACTTC. This codes for CASGSYEQYF.